Shown below are 10 T cell receptor beta chains from a single sample sequenced in a study of blood T cell repertoires in COVID-19 (dated by TCRdb to the early 2020s). Libraries were built with the immunoSEQ multiplex PCR assay. TCRdb mirrors the immuneACCESS table, restricted to in-frame sequences. Some clones are absent from its copies; in checked studies, under half trace to an unresolved V gene, and the reason for the others is unknown. The sample table lists tens of thousands of clones, 91% of them with a count of one. The ten most abundant clones make up 4.5% to 6% of the sample. The sample comprised peripheral blood. These receptors were collected from a human donor in a cohort sampled during active COVID-19.

J is TRBJ2-1 and V is TRBV24-1, with a possible D match to TRBD2 (6 bases). The CDR3 extends over 17 amino acids. Trimming removed 4 bases at V and 0 bases at J, with 15 bases between. Germline V gene data show CDR1 as KGHDR and CDR2 as SFDVKD. CDR3 DNA sequence: TGTGCCACCAGTGACCCTACCGGGAGCAGCTCCTACAATGAGCAGTTCTTC. As protein: CATSDPTGSSSYNEQFF.

The chain employs TRBV12-3 or TRBV12-4 and TRBJ1-2, with 8 bases matching TRBD1. Trimming cost V 5 bases and J 8 bases; bases outside gene matches: 7. The CDR3 runs to 13 residues. Written as DNA, the CDR3 is TGTGCCAGCAGTGGCAGGGGGCGCCCCGGCTACACCTTC. Its protein is CASSGRGRPGYTF.

The chain employs TRBV2 and TRBJ1-5, with D tentatively TRBD1 (5 bases). The germline V gene encodes CDR1 SNHLY and CDR2 FYNNEI. Between the trimmed V and J ends, which lost 6 bases and 0 bases, there was a span of 12 bases. The length of the CDR3 is 15 residues. The CDR3 reads CASRTSTVSNQPQHF. The CDR3 nucleotides read TGTGCCAGCAGGACCTCGACAGTTAGCAATCAGCCCCAGCATTTT.

The chain links TRBV5-1 to TRBJ1-2, with 10 bases aligning to TRBD1. CDR1 is SGHRS, CDR2 YFSETQ, per germline. The trim removed 4 bases at V and 4 bases at J, leaving 13 bases unmatched. There are 17 residues in the CDR3. CDR3: CASSLGTGDDVIYGYTF. CDR3 DNA sequence: TGCGCCAGCAGCCTCGGGACAGGGGATGATGTTATCTATGGCTACACCTTC. Using reference TRBV5-1 and TRBJ1-2 for the parts outside the CDR3, the full variable domain is KAGVTQTPRYLIKTRGQQVTLSCSPISGHRSVSWYQQTPGQGLQFLFEYFSETQRNKGNFPGRFSGRQFSNSRSEMNVSTLELGDSALYLCASSLGTGDDVIYGYTFGSGTRLTVV.

This clone was recorded only once. The chain has TRBV3-1 (or the pseudogene TRBV3-2) and TRBJ2-1; TRBD2 matches at 9 bases. The junction had 5 bases not matched to a gene; V was cut back by 1 base and J by 4 bases. CDR3 length: 16 residues. CDR1 and CDR2 from the germline V gene are LGHDT and YNNKEL (reference sequence). The CDR3 protein is CASSQAGGRGYNEQFF. The CDR3 DNA reads TGTGCCAGCAGCCAAGCGGGCGGGAGGGGGTACAATGAGCAGTTCTTC.

The chain carries TRBV21-1 and TRBJ2-7; TRBD1 is the table's D call, not checked against the DNA. TRBV21-1 is flagged as a pseudogene. CDR3 size: 15 residues. Here the CDR3 reads CASSKVRMDRYEQYV. CDR3 sequence (DNA): TGTGCCAGCAGCAAAGTTAGGATGGACAGGTACGAGCAGTACGTC.

V usage is TRBV6-5 and J usage is TRBJ1-3; D unresolved. From germline, CDR1 is MNHEY and CDR2 SVGAGI. V shed 8 bases and J shed 4 bases, with 6 bases lying between them. The CDR3 runs to 11 residues. CDR3 coding DNA: TGTGCCAGCGGAGAGGGAAACACCATATATTTT. Translation: CASGEGNTIYF.

In DNA form, the CDR3 reads TGTGCCAGCAGCCTCCTTCCCCGGAGCTACGAGCAGTACGTC. It is translated as CASSLLPRSYEQYV. The chain combines TRBV5-6 with TRBJ2-7, with D uncertain. The V gene lost 4 bases and the J gene lost 3 bases, with 14 bases spanning the gap. The CDR3 is 14 residues long. Germline CDR1 is SGHDT and CDR2 is YYEEEE.

The rearrangement links TRBV30 to TRBJ1-2; 7 bases are a match to TRBD1. Germline V gene data show CDR1 as GTSNPN and CDR2 as SVGIG (reference sequence). With 2 bases clipped from V and 3 bases from J, the junction kept 3 bases outside the gene matches. The CDR3 extends over 13 amino acids. The CDR3 sequence: CAWSLGQDYGYTF. In nucleotides, the CDR3 is TGTGCCTGGAGTCTCGGACAGGACTATGGCTACACCTTC.

V is TRBV27 and J is TRBJ2-1; 11 positions match TRBD2. The germline CDR1 and CDR2 sequences are MNHEY and SMNVEV (reference sequence). Trimming took 5 bases from V and 9 from J; bases not matched to a gene: 3. This CDR3 contains 13 residues. The CDR3 DNA follows: TGTGCCAGCAGTACTAGCGGGAGCCGTGAGCAGTTCTTC. Amino acids: CASSTSGSREQFF.